This entry lists 32 T cell receptor beta chains sequenced from one sample in a study of molecular identifiers for immune sequencing clone quantification. A single record per CDR3 protein comes from TCRdb applying MiXCR to the PCR reads. Of about 630,000 distinct CDR3 sequences listed, less than 30% are singletons. The sample consisted of naive CD8+ T cells from blood, with Jurkat cell RNA spiked in. Subset meaning: FACS-sorted CD8+CD4-CCR7+CD45RA+ naive T cells. The receptor source for this set is a human donor in good health. Some libraries in this study had Jurkat cell RNA spiked in.

The genes are TRBV20-1 and TRBJ1-2; possibly TRBD1 for D (6 bases). This CDR3 has 17 amino acids. Trimming stripped 0 bases from V and 0 bases from J, with 17 bases between. Germline loops: CDR1 DFQATT, CDR2 SNEGSKA (reference sequence). The CDR3 protein is CSARDRTASPSNYGYTF. Here the CDR3 DNA reads TGCAGTGCTAGAGATAGGACAGCGTCCCCCTCTAACTATGGCTACACCTTC.

This clonotype showed up many times. The CDR3 is CASSLAAGNTEAFF. As DNA, the CDR3 is TGTGCCAGCAGCTTAGCGGCGGGGAACACTGAAGCTTTCTTT. The chain has TRBV7-9 and TRBJ1-1; D not resolved. Deletions cut 0 bases from V and 1 base from J, with 6 bases between. CDR1 SEHNR and CDR2 FQNEAQ come from the germline V gene (reference sequence). This CDR3 contains 14 residues.

Concerning this clonotype: One end of the junction is discordant with germline, which a read error may explain. J is TRBJ1-4 and V is TRBV4-1, with D hard to call. The CDR3 contains 14 residues. Germline-derived CDR1 and CDR2 are MGHRA and YSYEKL. CDR3 nucleotide sequence: TGCGCCAGCAGCCAAGGGCAGTCTAATGAAAAATTGTCTTTT. The encoded protein is CASSQGQSNEKLSF.

This rearrangement joins TRBV24-1 to TRBJ2-5, with D tentatively TRBD2 (7 bases). Deletions cut 0 bases from V and 4 bases from J, with 11 bases between. Germline values: CDR1 KGHDR, CDR2 SFDVKD. This CDR3 region has 15 residues. CDR3 DNA: TGTGCCACCAGTGATTTGCGCGGGGGCGGAGAGACCCAGTACTTC. Translating it yields CATSDLRGGGETQYF.

This clonotype was seen ten or more times. V and J are TRBV6-5 and TRBJ2-7, with TRBD2 matching over 9 bases. Trimming removed 0 bases from V and 0 bases from J; junction bases left unmatched: 3. Germline values: CDR1 MNHEY, CDR2 SVGAGI. The CDR3 loop spans 16 amino acids. CDR3 in amino acids: CASSYSSGRSSYEQYF. In DNA, the CDR3 is TGTGCCAGCAGTTACTCGAGCGGGAGGAGCTCCTACGAGCAGTACTTC.

The J gene is TRBJ1-5, the V gene TRBV28; D is perhaps TRBD1 (5 bases). The V gene lost 6 bases and the J gene lost 3 bases, with 15 bases spanning the gap. This CDR3 contains 15 residues. Per germline, CDR1 MDHEN and CDR2 SYDVKM. The CDR3 loop reads CASRFPDKPNQPQHF. The DNA of the CDR3 is TGTGCCAGCAGGTTCCCGGACAAGCCCAATCAGCCCCAGCATTTT.

In the case of this clonotype: A much larger clonotype is one base distant, so this may be a read error. The final CDR3 position lacks the conserved phenylalanine or tryptophan, pointing to a likely read error. The chain links TRBV2 to TRBJ2-7; D remains ambiguous. CDR1 is SNHLY and CDR2 is FYNNEI in the germline V gene. CDR3 length: 13 amino acids. Trimming shortened V by 3 bases and J by 0 bases, and 6 bases separated the two germline ends. DNA for the CDR3: TGTGCCAGCAGTGAGTCTAACTCCTACGAGCAGTACCTC. It codes for CASSESNSYEQYL.

The sample holds many counts of this clonotype. The chain combines TRBV2 with TRBJ1-1; D might be TRBD1 (6 bases). There are 14 residues in the CDR3. In germline, CDR1 is SNHLY, CDR2 FYNNEI. With 8 bases removed from V and 1 base from J, the gap between germline ends came to 14 bases. The CDR3 reads CASSPIQGNTEAFF. The CDR3 coding sequence is TGTGCCAGCTCCCCCATACAGGGGAACACTGAAGCTTTCTTT. The full variable domain, its missing parts supplied by reference TRBV2 and TRBJ1-1, is EPEVTQTPSHQVTQMGQEVILRCVPISNHLYFYWYRQILGQKVEFLVSFYNNEISEKSEIFDDQFSVERPDGSNFTLKIRSTKLEDSAMYFCASSPIQGNTEAFFGQGTRLTVV.

This clonotype has a count of ten or more. This rearrangement joins TRBV29-1 to TRBJ2-1, with 7 positions matching TRBD1. Germline V lookup: CDR1 SQVTM, CDR2 ANQGSEA. The ends lost 5 bases at V and 0 bases at J; junction bases unmatched: 13. There are 17 residues in the CDR3. For the CDR3, the DNA is TGCAGCGTTCCCCTCCCCGGAGACAGGGCCTCCTACAATGAGCAGTTCTTC. Its protein is CSVPLPGDRASYNEQFF.

Many counts were recorded for this clonotype. This chain connects TRBV11-2 to TRBJ2-6; possibly TRBD1 or TRBD2 for D (5 bases each). This CDR3 spans 17 amino acids. CDR1 and CDR2 (germline): SGHAT, FQNNGV. Trimming took 5 bases from V and 1 from J, leaving 15 bases between them. CDR3 in DNA: TGTGCCAGCAGCCCCCCAAGGGGACGGTCTGGGGCCAACGTCCTGACTTTC. The encoded protein is CASSPPRGRSGANVLTF.

This clonotype appeared a few times. The junction departs from germline at one end; a sequencing error may be responsible. V and J are TRBV18 and TRBJ2-5; 9 nucleotides agree with TRBD1. Germline assignment: CDR1 KGHSH and CDR2 LQKENI. The CDR3 is made up of 16 amino acids. The CDR3 nucleotides read TGTGCCAGCTCACCAAAGAAGACAGGGGGATTAGAGCCCCAGTACTTC. Amino acids: CASSPKKTGGLEPQYF. Using reference TRBV18 and TRBJ2-5 for the parts outside the CDR3, the full variable domain is NAGVMQNPRHLVRRRGQEARLRCSPMKGHSHVYWYRQLPEEGLKFMVYLQKENIIDESGMPKERFSAEFPKEGPSILRIQQVVRGDSAAYFCASSPKKTGGLEPQYFGPGTRLLVL.

This clonotype was seen a handful of times. This rearrangement joins TRBV20-1 to TRBJ2-7; 9 positions match TRBD2. Germline CDR1 DFQATT, CDR2 SNEGSKA (reference sequence). The CDR3 is 15 amino acids. With 3 bases clipped from V and 2 bases from J, the junction kept 8 bases outside the gene matches. The CDR3 here is CSARERLAVAYEQYF. As DNA, the CDR3 is TGCAGTGCTAGGGAAAGACTAGCGGTTGCCTACGAGCAGTACTTC.

On this clonotype itself: The germline gene is not matched at one end of the junction; a read error may be the cause. This rearrangement joins TRBV29-1 to TRBJ2-1; D is uncertain. The V gene's germline CDR1 is SQVTM and CDR2 ANQGSEA. The CDR3 spans 13 residues. CDR3 bases: TGCAGCGTTCGGGTTAGATCTACCAATGGGCAGTTCTTC. Amino acids: CSVRVRSTNGQFF.

V and J are TRBV28 and TRBJ2-2, with 13 positions matching TRBD2. Per the germline V gene, CDR1 is MDHEN and CDR2 is SYDVKM. Germline trimming cut 5 bases from V and 2 bases from J; bases unmatched to any gene: 8. The CDR3 sequence is 18 residues long. The CDR3 DNA reads as TGTGCCAGCAGTCCGGGACTAGCGGGATGGTCAAACACCGGGGAGCTGTTTTTT. Amino acid sequence: CASSPGLAGWSNTGELFF.

In its sample, this clonotype was seen many times. The V gene is TRBV7-2, the J gene TRBJ2-1, with TRBD1 as a possible D gene (5 bases). V was trimmed by 5 bases and J by 0 bases, leaving 11 bases between them. The CDR3 runs to 15 residues. CDR1 and CDR2 (germline): SGHTA, FQGNSA. CDR3 protein: CASSPRESSYNEQFF. The CDR3 region has the DNA TGTGCCAGCAGCCCCAGGGAAAGCTCCTACAATGAGCAGTTCTTC.

In regard to this clonotype: A clone one base away is much larger, so this may be a read error. The chain links TRBV28 to TRBJ2-7; possibly TRBD2 for D (5 bases). The CDR3 runs to 13 residues. CDR1 and CDR2 (germline): MDHEN, SYDVKM. CDR3 nucleotide sequence: TGTGCCAGCAGTTTCCGTAACGTTAGGGAGCCGTACTTC. This gives the protein CASSFRNVREPYF.

This clonotype was detected a few times. The rearrangement links TRBV6-2 or TRBV6-3 to TRBJ1-5; D is ambiguous. V was clipped by 2 bases and J by 4 bases, with 9 bases between them. This CDR3 has 14 amino acids. Germline V gene sequence: CDR1 MNHEY, CDR2 SVGEGT. CDR3 sequence (DNA): TGTGCCAGCAGTTACGAGACACCAAATCAGCCCCAGCATTTT. Residues: CASSYETPNQPQHF.

In its sample, this clonotype was seen many times. This chain uses TRBV4-2 with TRBJ2-7, with D possibly TRBD1 on 6 matching bases. V lost 3 bases, J lost 1 base, and 16 bases lay in between. The CDR3 extends over 16 amino acids. Germline loops: CDR1 LGHNA, CDR2 YNFKEQ. CDR3 sequence: CASSHVNQGLSYEQYF. The CDR3 nucleotides read TGTGCCAGCAGCCACGTTAATCAGGGGCTATCCTACGAGCAGTACTTC.

Worth noting for this clonotype: At one boundary the junction diverges from the germline segment, which might be a read error. This sequence joins TRBV12-3 or TRBV12-4 and TRBJ2-1; 8 nucleotides align to TRBD2. This CDR3 comprises 11 residues. This CDR3 reads CASRAGVEQLF. The CDR3 bases are TGTGCCAGCAGAGCGGGAGTGGAGCAGCTCTTC.

This clonotype was found a few times. The V gene is TRBV7-9, the J gene TRBJ1-2; a weak D match, TRBD1 (5 bases). V lost 7 bases and J 3 bases, leaving 15 bases between the germline ends. The CDR3 is 14 amino acids. From germline, CDR1 is SEHNR and CDR2 FQNEAQ (reference sequence). The DNA of the CDR3 is TGTGCCAGCAACAATGGGGGGGATGACTATGGCTACACCTTC. Translated: CASNNGGDDYGYTF.

This clonotype was counted a single time. This may come from a read error, since a much larger clone is one base off. The J gene is TRBJ1-5, the V gene TRBV6-2 or TRBV6-3; 9 nucleotides agree with TRBD1. The V and J ends lost 6 bases and 9 bases, in that order; junction bases with no gene match: 12. The CDR3 runs 15 residues. Germline lookup yields CDR1 MNHEY and CDR2 SVGEGT. The CDR3 DNA reads TGTGCCAGCAGCCCACAGGGGGCATTCTCCCCGCCCCAGCATTTT. This sequence encodes CASSPQGAFSPPQHF.

Many counts were recorded for this clonotype. The genes are TRBV4-3 and TRBJ2-3; TRBD2 matches at 9 bases. V trimming: 0 bases; J trimming: 2 bases; junction bases outside the gene matches: 3. CDR3 length: 16 residues. Germline assignment: CDR1 LGHNA and CDR2 YSLEER. This CDR3 reads CASSQDAGGPTDTQYF. CDR3 DNA sequence: TGCGCCAGCAGCCAAGATGCGGGAGGGCCCACAGATACGCAGTATTTT.

A word on this clonotype: An end of the junction differs from the germline gene, which may be a read error. This rearrangement joins TRBV12-3 or TRBV12-4 to TRBJ1-2; no clear D gene. The CDR3 has 14 residues. The CDR3 sequence: CASNLTGSAYSYTF. The CDR3 DNA is TGTGCCAGCAATTTAACTGGGTCCGCCTATAGCTACACCTTC.

In this sample, this clonotype turned up a few times. The chain combines TRBV20-1 with TRBJ2-7, with D possibly being TRBD1 or TRBD2 (5 bases each). The CDR3 loop spans 15 amino acids. V was clipped by 0 bases and J by 1 base, with 13 bases between them. The germline V gene has CDR1 DFQATT and CDR2 SNEGSKA (reference sequence). The CDR3 DNA reads TGCAGTGCTAGAGATGAAGAGGGGCAATCCTACGAGCAGTACTTC. It encodes CSARDEEGQSYEQYF.

This clonotype has a handful of counts. A much larger clone lies one base from this, so it may be a read error. V gene TRBV7-9 combines with J gene TRBJ2-7, with 8 bases lining up with TRBD1. Germline lookup yields CDR1 SEHNR and CDR2 FQNEAQ (reference sequence). V was clipped by 5 bases and J by 3 bases; unmatched bases: 9. CDR3 length: 15 residues. The CDR3 DNA reads as TGTGCCAGCAGCCCATCGCCGGACAGGGACTACGAGCAGTACTTC. Translating gives CASSPSPDRDYEQYF. The full variable domain, with the rest looked up from reference TRBV7-9 and TRBJ2-7, is DTGVSQNPRHKITKRGQNVTFRCDPISEHNRLYWYRQTLGQGPEFLTYFQNEAQLEKSRLLSDRFSAERPKGSFSTLEIQRTEQGDSAMYLCASSPSPDRDYEQYFGPGTRLTVT.

This clonotype has more than one count but fewer than ten. The chain combines TRBV15 with TRBJ2-3; possibly TRBD2 for D (5 bases). V lost 0 bases and J lost 2, with 12 bases in between. Germline V lookup: CDR1 LNHNV, CDR2 YYDKDF (reference sequence). This CDR3 has 16 amino acids. CDR3 DNA: TGTGCCACCAGCAGAGATGGACTGGAGGACACAGATACGCAGTATTTT. Its protein is CATSRDGLEDTDTQYF.

This clonotype has at least ten counts. The chain joins TRBV5-5 to TRBJ2-7; D possibly corresponds to TRBD1 (6 bases). Germline lookup yields CDR1 SGHKS and CDR2 YYEKEE (reference sequence). Trimming cost V 4 bases and J 1 base, with 9 bases left between them. The CDR3 sequence is 13 residues long. The CDR3: CASSHGQSYEQYF. CDR3 DNA: TGTGCCAGCAGCCACGGACAGTCCTACGAGCAGTACTTC.

This clonotype was seen at least ten times. The chain recombines TRBV19 with TRBJ1-4, with a weak D call TRBD1 (5 bases). Germline CDR1 and CDR2: LNHDA and SQIVND (reference sequence). V shed 3 bases and J shed 5 bases, with 10 bases lying between them. This CDR3 has 14 residues. This chain's CDR3 is CASSIDGGNEKLFF. The CDR3 DNA sequence: TGTGCCAGTAGTATCGACGGGGGGAATGAAAAACTGTTTTTT.

V gene TRBV21-1 combines with J gene TRBJ2-5; the DNA was not used to check the table's D call, TRBD1. TRBV21-1 is labeled a pseudogene. This CDR3 has 15 residues. The CDR3 is CASSKARRGIQPQYF. In DNA form, the CDR3 reads TGTGCCAGCAGCAAAGCGCGTAGGGGTATACAGCCCCAGTACTTC.

The chain employs TRBV27 and TRBJ1-5; 11 bases align to TRBD1. The germline CDR1 and CDR2 sequences are MNHEY and SMNVEV (reference sequence). V shed 8 bases and J 2 bases; nucleotides not matched to a gene: 5. CDR3 size: 15 residues. The CDR3 region has the DNA TGTGCCAGCGGGACAGGGGGGAACGGCAATCAGCCCCAGCATTTT. Protein product: CASGTGGNGNQPQHF.

With regard to this clonotype: One base away lies a much larger clone, so this may be a sequencing read error. This chain uses TRBV20-1 with TRBJ2-5, with no clear D. V gave up 0 bases and J gave up 6 bases, with 17 bases separating them. The CDR3 loop spans 15 amino acids. CDR1 and CDR2 (germline): DFQATT, SNEGSKA (reference sequence). DNA of the CDR3: TGCAGTGCTAGAGATCTACTGGAGATAGGGAAGACCCAGTACTTC. This sequence encodes CSARDLLEIGKTQYF.

This clonotype occurred many times. The chain employs TRBV7-2 and TRBJ2-5; possibly TRBD2 for D (5 bases). With 5 bases removed from V and 5 bases from J, the gap between germline ends came to 15 bases. Germline lookup yields CDR1 SGHTA and CDR2 FQGNSA. This CDR3 has 14 residues. The CDR3 DNA reads as TGTGCCAGCAGCAACCTTGGACTCCCGGAGACCCAGTACTTC. Protein: CASSNLGLPETQYF.